Following are 6 T cell receptor beta chains from one sample sequenced in a study of T cells in Graves' hyperthyroidism and ophthalmopathy. Amplification of TCR beta CDR3 regions was performed using RNA transcripts as template. Researchers ran a first-round RT-PCR on the TCR CDR3 using the HTBI primer set. TCRdb re-analysed the multiplex PCR reads in MiXCR, keeping a single row per CDR3 protein. The sample records a few hundred thousand distinct CDR3 sequences, 20% to 25% being singletons. Sequencing was done on a sample of blood. All receptors derive from a man between 18 and 29 years old with Graves' hyperthyroidism.

The sample holds many counts of this clonotype. V is TRBV5-6 and J is TRBJ1-1; D is unclear. Looked up from germline, CDR1 is SGHDT and CDR2 is YYEEEE. Between the trimmed V and J ends, which lost 2 bases and 6 bases, there was a span of 8 bases. This CDR3 comprises 12 residues. The CDR3 DNA follows: TGTGCCAGCAGCTTTGCGGGCCCTGAAGCTTTCTTT. It is translated as CASSFAGPEAFF. Full variable domain (rest looked up from reference TRBV5-6 and TRBJ1-1): DAGVTQSPTHLIKTRGQQVTLRCSPKSGHDTVSWYQQALGQGPQFIFQYYEEEERQRGNFPDRFSGHQFPNYSSELNVNALLLGDSALYLCASSFAGPEAFFGQGTRLTVV.

This clonotype came up many times. This rearrangement joins TRBV6-5 to TRBJ2-7; 8 bases are a match to TRBD1. The CDR3 has 13 residues. The V gene's germline CDR1 is MNHEY and CDR2 SVGAGI. The J segment lost 3 bases and the V segment lost 8 bases, leaving 6 bases of the junction unmatched. The CDR3 sequence: CASGRGQGYEQYF. Written as DNA, the CDR3 is TGTGCCAGCGGACGCGGACAGGGCTACGAGCAGTACTTC.

The sample holds many counts of this clonotype. The V gene is TRBV6-1, the J gene TRBJ2-2; 7 bases line up with TRBD1. In germline, CDR1 is MNHNS, CDR2 SASEGT. This CDR3 is 14 amino acids long. Trimming took 6 bases from V and 4 from J; bases not matched to a gene: 5. The CDR3 loop reads CASSGTEFTGELFF. Here the CDR3 DNA reads TGTGCCAGCAGCGGGACAGAGTTCACCGGGGAGCTGTTTTTT.

This clonotype was detected ten times or more. CDR3 residues: CASSQAPVRTEAFF. CDR3 nucleotide sequence: TGTGCCAGCAGCCAGGCGCCGGTGCGCACTGAAGCTTTCTTT. The gene calls are TRBV7-9 and TRBJ1-1; D not certain. Germline values: CDR1 SEHNR, CDR2 FQNEAQ (reference sequence). This CDR3 has 14 residues. Trimming removed 5 bases at V and 4 bases at J, with 14 bases between.

This clonotype was observed at least ten times. The chain is built from TRBV27 and TRBJ1-6; 7 nucleotides line up with TRBD1. With V trimmed by 5 bases and J by 8 bases, 12 bases remained unmatched. Looked up from germline, CDR1 is MNHEY and CDR2 is SMNVEV (reference sequence). The CDR3 has 16 residues. The DNA of the CDR3 is TGTGCCAGCAGTCTGTCCCCCGCAGGGGGTGATTCACCCCTCCACTTT. Protein sequence: CASSLSPAGGDSPLHF.

The chain carries TRBV12-3 or TRBV12-4 and TRBJ1-1; unclear D gene. The CDR3 sequence is 14 residues long. V was trimmed by 3 bases and J by 3 bases, leaving 11 bases between them. CDR3 in DNA: TGTGCCAGCAGTTTCCGGACGGACTACACTGAAGCTTTCTTT. Translating it yields CASSFRTDYTEAFF.